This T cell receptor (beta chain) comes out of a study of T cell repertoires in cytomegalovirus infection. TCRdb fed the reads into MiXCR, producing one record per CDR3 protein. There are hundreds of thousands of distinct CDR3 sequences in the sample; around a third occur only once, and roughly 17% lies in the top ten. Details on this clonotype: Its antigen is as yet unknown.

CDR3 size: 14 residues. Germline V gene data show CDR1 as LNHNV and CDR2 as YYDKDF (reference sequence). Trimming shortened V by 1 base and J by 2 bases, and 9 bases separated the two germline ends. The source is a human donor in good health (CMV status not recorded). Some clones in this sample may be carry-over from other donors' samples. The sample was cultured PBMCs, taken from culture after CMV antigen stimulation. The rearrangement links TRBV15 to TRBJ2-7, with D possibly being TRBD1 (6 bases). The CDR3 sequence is CATSRGDKAYEQYF. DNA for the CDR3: TGTGCCACCAGCAGAGGGGACAAGGCCTACGAGCAGTACTTC.